The table lists the clone carrying this T cell receptor beta chain with a few counts. Its antigen remains unknown. The record originates from a study of CD8 T cells in ankylosing spondylitis. Whole-study findings and limits: A motif of eight or nine highly homologous TCR beta variants was seen as apparently characteristic of ankylosing spondylitis blood. Peripheral blood held disease-linked clones only at relatively low frequency, and these were CD8+. Previously reported in reactive arthritis synovial fluid and blood were some of the motif variants.

TCRdb ran MiXCR on the 5' RACE reads and lists one entry per CDR3 protein. The table lists over 75,000 distinct CDR3 sequences, about 9.1% of them singletons. This CDR3 has 18 residues. CDR1 is SGHAT and CDR2 is FQDESV in the germline V gene (reference sequence). Trimming removed 2 bases at V and 2 bases at J, with 20 bases between. The chain uses TRBV11-1 and TRBJ2-3; TRBD2 might be the D (6 bases). Sequencing was done on a sample of blood, either unsorted or a sorted T cell fraction (not recorded which). The receptor's source is a male donor with ankylosing spondylitis or in good health (not recorded which). This chain's CDR3 is CASSLRRLQDYFTDTQYF. CDR3 bases: TGTGCCAGCAGCTTAAGGCGTCTACAGGACTACTTCACAGATACGCAGTATTTT. Variable domain in full (rest from reference TRBV11-1 and TRBJ2-3): EAEVAQSPRYKITEKSQAVAFWCDPISGHATLYWYRQILGQGPELLVQFQDESVVDDSQLPKDRFSAERLKGVDSTLKIQPAELGDSAMYLCASSLRRLQDYFTDTQYFGPGTRLTVL.